This T cell receptor beta chain comes out of a study of blood T cell repertoires in COVID-19. As for the study in general: Sources were T cells, B-cell-depleted T cells, or PBMCs; the material itself was cDNA or gDNA.

The assay was immunoSEQ multiplex PCR, and TCRdb's table has in-frame clones only and misses some. The data show more than 200,000 clones, with approximately 83% seen just once and around 4.4% held by the top ten. This TCR was recovered from a man in his fifties or sixties with active or convalescent COVID-19. Sequencing input: peripheral blood.

The CDR3 coding sequence is TGCGCCAGCAGCCCGACAGCAGGGGCAGAGGGCTACACCTTC. Protein sequence: CASSPTAGAEGYTF. The genes are TRBV4-1 and TRBJ1-2; maybe TRBD1 (6 bases). Trimming took off 4 bases at V and 8 bases at J, with 17 bases between the two ends. Germline-derived CDR1 and CDR2 are MGHRA and YSYEKL. The CDR3 contains 14 residues.